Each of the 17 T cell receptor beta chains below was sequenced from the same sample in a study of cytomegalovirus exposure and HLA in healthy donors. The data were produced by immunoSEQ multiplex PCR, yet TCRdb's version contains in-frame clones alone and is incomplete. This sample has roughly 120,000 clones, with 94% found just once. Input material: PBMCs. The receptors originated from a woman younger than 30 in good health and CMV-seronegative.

The DNA of the CDR3 is TGTGCCCGAGATTCTAGCGGGGGGAGCTCCTACAATGAGCAGTTCTTC. This encodes CARDSSGGSSYNEQFF. V usage is TRBV30 and J usage is TRBJ2-1; 11 bases map to TRBD2. The CDR3 extends over 16 amino acids. Germline loops: CDR1 GTSNPN, CDR2 SVGIG (reference sequence). The V segment lost 8 bases and the J segment 0 bases; nucleotides outside the gene matches: 9.

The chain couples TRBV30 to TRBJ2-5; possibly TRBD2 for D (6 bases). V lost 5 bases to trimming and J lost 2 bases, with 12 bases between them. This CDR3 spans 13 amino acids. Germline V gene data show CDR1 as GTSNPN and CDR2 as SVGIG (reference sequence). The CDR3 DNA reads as TGTGCCTGGGGCGGGCTAGCGCAAGAGACCCAGTACTTC. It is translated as CAWGGLAQETQYF.

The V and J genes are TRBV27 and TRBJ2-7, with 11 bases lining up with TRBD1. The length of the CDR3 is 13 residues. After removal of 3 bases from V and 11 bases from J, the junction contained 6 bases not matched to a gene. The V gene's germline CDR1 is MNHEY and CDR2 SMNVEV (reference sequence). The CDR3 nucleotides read TGTGCCAGCAGTTTCTCGGACAGGGGGCTGGAGTACTTC. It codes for CASSFSDRGLEYF.

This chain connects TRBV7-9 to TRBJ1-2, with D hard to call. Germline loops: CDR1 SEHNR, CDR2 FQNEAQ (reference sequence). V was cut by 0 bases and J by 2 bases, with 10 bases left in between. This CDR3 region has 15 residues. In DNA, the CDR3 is TGTGCCAGCAGCTTAGCCGTTACCCGGAACTATGGCTACACCTTC. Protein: CASSLAVTRNYGYTF.

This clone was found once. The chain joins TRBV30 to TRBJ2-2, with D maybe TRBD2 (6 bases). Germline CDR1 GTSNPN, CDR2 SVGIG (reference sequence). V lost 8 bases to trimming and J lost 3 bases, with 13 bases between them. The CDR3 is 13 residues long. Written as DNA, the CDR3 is TGTGCCCTAGTGGAGGGGCACACCGGGGAGCTGTTTTTT. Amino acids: CALVEGHTGELFF.

The DNA for the CDR3 is TGTGCCAGCAGCCGTACTAGGCGGGACGGCGAGCAGTACTTC. Protein sequence: CASSRTRRDGEQYF. This chain connects TRBV11-2 to TRBJ2-7; D possibly corresponds to TRBD2 (6 bases). The CDR3 sequence is 14 residues long. V was shortened by 5 bases and J by 6 bases, with 17 bases between the two germline ends. The V gene's germline CDR1 is SGHAT and CDR2 FQNNGV.

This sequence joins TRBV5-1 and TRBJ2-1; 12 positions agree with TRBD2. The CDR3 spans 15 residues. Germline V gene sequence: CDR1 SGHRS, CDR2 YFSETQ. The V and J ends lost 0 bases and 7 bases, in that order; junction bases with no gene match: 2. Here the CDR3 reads CASSLGLAGENEQFF. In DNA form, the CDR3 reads TGCGCCAGCAGCTTGGGACTAGCGGGGGAAAATGAGCAGTTCTTC.

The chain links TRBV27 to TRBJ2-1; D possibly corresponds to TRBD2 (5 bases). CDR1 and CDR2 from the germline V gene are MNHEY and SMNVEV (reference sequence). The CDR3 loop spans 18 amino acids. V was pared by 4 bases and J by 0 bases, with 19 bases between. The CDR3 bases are TGTGCCAGCAGTTGGAGGCCGCTAGCTCGAAGCTCCTACAATGAGCAGTTCTTC. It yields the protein CASSWRPLARSSYNEQFF.

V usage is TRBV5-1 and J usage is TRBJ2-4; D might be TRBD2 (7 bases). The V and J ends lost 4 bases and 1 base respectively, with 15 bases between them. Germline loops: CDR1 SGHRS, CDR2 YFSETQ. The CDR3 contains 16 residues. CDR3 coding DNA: TGCGCCAGCAGCACGAGGGGGGGGGATGCCAAAAACATTCAGTACTTC. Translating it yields CASSTRGGDAKNIQYF.

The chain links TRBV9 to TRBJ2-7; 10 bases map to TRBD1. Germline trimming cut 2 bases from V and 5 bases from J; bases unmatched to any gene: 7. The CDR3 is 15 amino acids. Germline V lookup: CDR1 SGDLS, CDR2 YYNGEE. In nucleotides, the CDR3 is TGTGCCAGCAGCGTTTACGGACAGGGGGGGGACGAGCAGTACTTC. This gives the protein CASSVYGQGGDEQYF.

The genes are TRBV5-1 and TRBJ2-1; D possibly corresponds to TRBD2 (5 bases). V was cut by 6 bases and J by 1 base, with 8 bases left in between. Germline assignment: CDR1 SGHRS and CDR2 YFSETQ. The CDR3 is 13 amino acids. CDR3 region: CASTSSSYNEQFF. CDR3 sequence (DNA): TGCGCCAGCACTAGCTCGTCCTACAATGAGCAGTTCTTC.

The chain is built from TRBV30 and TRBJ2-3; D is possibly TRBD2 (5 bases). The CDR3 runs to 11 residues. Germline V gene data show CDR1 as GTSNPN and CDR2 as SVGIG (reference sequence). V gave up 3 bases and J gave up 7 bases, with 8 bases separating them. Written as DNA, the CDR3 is TGTGCCTGGAGGGGGAGCAATACGCAGTATTTT. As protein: CAWRGSNTQYF.

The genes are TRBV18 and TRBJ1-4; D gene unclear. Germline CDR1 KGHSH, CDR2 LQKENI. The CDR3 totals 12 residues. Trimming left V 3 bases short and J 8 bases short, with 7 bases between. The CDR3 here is CASSPAQEKLFF. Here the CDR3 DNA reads TGTGCCAGCTCACCCGCGCAAGAAAAACTGTTTTTT. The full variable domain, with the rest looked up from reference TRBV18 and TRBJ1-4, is NAGVMQNPRHLVRRRGQEARLRCSPMKGHSHVYWYRQLPEEGLKFMVYLQKENIIDESGMPKERFSAEFPKEGPSILRIQQVVRGDSAAYFCASSPAQEKLFFGSGTQLSVL.

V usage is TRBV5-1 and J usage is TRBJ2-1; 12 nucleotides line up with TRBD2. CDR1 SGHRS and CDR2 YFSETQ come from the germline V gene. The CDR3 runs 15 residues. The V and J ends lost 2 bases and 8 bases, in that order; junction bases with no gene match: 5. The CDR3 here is CASSFGLAGIDEQFF. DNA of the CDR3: TGCGCCAGCAGCTTTGGACTAGCGGGGATAGATGAGCAGTTCTTC. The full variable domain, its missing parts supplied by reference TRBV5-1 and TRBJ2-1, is KAGVTQTPRYLIKTRGQQVTLSCSPISGHRSVSWYQQTPGQGLQFLFEYFSETQRNKGNFPGRFSGRQFSNSRSEMNVSTLELGDSALYLCASSFGLAGIDEQFFGPGTRLTVL.

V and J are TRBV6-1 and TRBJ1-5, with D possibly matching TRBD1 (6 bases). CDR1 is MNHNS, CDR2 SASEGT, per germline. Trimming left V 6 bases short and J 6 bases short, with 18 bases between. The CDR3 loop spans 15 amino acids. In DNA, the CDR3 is TGTGCCAGCAGCTCACAGGGTTTGGAAAGTCAGCCCCAGCATTTT. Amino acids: CASSSQGLESQPQHF.

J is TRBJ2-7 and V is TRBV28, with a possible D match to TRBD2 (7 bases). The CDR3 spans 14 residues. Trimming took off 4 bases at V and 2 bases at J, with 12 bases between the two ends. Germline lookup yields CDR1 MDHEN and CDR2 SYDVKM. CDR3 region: CASSSGGGTYEQYF. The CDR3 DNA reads TGTGCCAGCAGTTCGGGGGGCGGAACCTACGAGCAGTACTTC.

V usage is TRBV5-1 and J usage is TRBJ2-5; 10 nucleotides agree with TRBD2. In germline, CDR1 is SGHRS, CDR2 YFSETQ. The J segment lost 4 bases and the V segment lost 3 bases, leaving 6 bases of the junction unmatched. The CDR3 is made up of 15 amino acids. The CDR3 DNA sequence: TGCGCCAGCAGCTACGAGCGGGGGGGTCCAGAGACCCAGTACTTC. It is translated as CASSYERGGPETQYF. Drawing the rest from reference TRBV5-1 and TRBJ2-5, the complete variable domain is KAGVTQTPRYLIKTRGQQVTLSCSPISGHRSVSWYQQTPGQGLQFLFEYFSETQRNKGNFPGRFSGRQFSNSRSEMNVSTLELGDSALYLCASSYERGGPETQYFGPGTRLLVL.